The present T cell receptor (beta chain) was sequenced within a study of blood T cell repertoires in COVID-19. The CDR3 covers 11 residues. V was trimmed by 6 bases and J by 5 bases, leaving 8 bases between them. Sequencing used immunoSEQ multiplex PCR; TCRdb keeps in-frame clones, though not all of them. The data contain about 220,000 clones, 83% of them singletons. Material: PBMCs or T cells enriched from blood (not recorded which). This TCR derives from a woman aged 40 to 55 who had been exposed to COVID-19. The chain links TRBV12-3 or TRBV12-4 to TRBJ2-7; D is ambiguous. The CDR3 spells CASSSLDEQYF. The CDR3, as DNA: TGTGCCAGCAGCTCTTTAGACGAGCAGTACTTC.